This T cell receptor (beta chain) is drawn from a study of T-cell memory formation after mild COVID-19. TCRdb re-called the 5' RACE reads through MiXCR, storing one row per CDR3 protein. The table records roughly 250,000 distinct CDR3 sequences, about 17% of them present only once. Per germline, CDR1 SQVTM and CDR2 ANQGSEA. Trimming cost V 6 bases and J 2 bases, with 11 bases left between them. This CDR3 has 14 amino acids. The sample was PBMCs or a T cell subset sorted from them (not recorded which). The rearrangement joins TRBV29-1 to TRBJ2-6; D ambiguous. This receptor was taken from a man between 18 and 29 years old who had mild COVID-19 (a few samples of this study predate the infection). Cell type and time point are not known. In nucleotides, the CDR3 is TGCAGCGTCACAGACGCAGCTGGGGCCAACGTCCTGACTTTC. It encodes CSVTDAAGANVLTF.